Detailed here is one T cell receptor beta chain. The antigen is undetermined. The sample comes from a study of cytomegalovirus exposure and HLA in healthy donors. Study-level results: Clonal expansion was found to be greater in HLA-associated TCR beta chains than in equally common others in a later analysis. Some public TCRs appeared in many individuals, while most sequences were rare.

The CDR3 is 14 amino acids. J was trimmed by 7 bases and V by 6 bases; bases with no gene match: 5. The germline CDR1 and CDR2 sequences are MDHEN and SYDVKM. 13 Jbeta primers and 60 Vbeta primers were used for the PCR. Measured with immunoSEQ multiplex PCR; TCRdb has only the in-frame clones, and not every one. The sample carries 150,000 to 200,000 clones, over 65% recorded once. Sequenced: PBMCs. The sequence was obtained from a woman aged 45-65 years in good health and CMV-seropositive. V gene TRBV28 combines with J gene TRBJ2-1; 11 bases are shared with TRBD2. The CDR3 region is CASSLSGGGNEQFF. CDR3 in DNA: TGTGCCAGCAGCCTTAGCGGGGGGGGGAATGAGCAGTTCTTC.